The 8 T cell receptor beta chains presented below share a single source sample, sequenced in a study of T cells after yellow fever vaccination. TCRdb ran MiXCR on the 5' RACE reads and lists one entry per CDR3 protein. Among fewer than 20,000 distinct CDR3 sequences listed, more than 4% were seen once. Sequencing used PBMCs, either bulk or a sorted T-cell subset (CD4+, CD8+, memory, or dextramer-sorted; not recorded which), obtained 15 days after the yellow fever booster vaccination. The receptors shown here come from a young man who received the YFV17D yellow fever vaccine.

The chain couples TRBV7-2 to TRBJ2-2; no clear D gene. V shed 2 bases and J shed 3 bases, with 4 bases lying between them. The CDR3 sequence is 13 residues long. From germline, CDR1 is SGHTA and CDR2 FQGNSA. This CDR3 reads CASSLMDTGELFF. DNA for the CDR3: TGTGCCAGCAGCTTAATGGACACCGGGGAGCTGTTTTTT.

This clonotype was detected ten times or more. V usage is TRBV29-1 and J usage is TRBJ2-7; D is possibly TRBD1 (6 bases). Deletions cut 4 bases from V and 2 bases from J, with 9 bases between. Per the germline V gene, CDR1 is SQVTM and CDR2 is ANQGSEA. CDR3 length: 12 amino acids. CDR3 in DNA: TGCAGCGTTGCGGACAGCACCTACGAGCAGTACTTC. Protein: CSVADSTYEQYF.

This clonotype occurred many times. CDR3 in DNA: TGTGCCTGGAGTCTACTAGCGAACCTGGCTTCCGAGCAGTACTTC. This sequence encodes CAWSLLANLASEQYF. The chain is built from TRBV30 and TRBJ2-7, with 7 positions matching TRBD2. J gave up 6 bases and V 2 bases, and 13 bases lay outside the gene matches. CDR3 length equals 15 residues. CDR1 and CDR2 (germline): GTSNPN, SVGIG (reference sequence).

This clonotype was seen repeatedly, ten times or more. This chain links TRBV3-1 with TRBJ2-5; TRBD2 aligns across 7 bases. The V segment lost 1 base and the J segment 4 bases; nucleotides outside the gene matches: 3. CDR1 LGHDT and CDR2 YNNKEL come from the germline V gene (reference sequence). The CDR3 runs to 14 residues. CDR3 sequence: CASSQGGGRETQYF. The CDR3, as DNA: TGTGCCAGCAGCCAAGGCGGCGGGAGAGAGACCCAGTACTTC.

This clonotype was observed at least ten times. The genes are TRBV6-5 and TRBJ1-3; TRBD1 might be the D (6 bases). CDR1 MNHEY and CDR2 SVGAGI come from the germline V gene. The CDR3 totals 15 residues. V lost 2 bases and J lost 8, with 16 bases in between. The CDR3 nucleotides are TGTGCCAGCAGTTACACGCAGGGGAAGGCGGACACCATATATTTT. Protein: CASSYTQGKADTIYF.

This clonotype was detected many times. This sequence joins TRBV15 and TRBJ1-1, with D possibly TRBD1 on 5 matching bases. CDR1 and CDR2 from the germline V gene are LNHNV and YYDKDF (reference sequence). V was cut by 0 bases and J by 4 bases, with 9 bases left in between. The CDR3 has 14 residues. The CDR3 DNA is TGTGCCACCAGCAGAGATGGGGGAAGCACTGAAGCTTTCTTT. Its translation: CATSRDGGSTEAFF.

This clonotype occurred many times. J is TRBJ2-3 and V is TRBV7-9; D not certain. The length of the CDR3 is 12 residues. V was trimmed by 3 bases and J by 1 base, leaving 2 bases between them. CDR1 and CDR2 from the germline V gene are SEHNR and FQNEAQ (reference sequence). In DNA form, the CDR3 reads TGTGCCAGCAGCTTTGGCACAGATACGCAGTATTTT. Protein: CASSFGTDTQYF.

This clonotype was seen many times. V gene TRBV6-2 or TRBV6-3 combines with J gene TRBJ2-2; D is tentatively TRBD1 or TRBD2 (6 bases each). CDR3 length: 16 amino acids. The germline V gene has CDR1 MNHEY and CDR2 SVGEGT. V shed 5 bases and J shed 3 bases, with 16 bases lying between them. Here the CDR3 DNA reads TGTGCCAGCAGTCCCCGCAGGGGAGGAGACACCGGGGAGCTGTTTTTT. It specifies CASSPRRGGDTGELFF.